This T cell receptor (beta chain) was sequenced during a study of response to subunit inactivated influenza vaccine. TCRdb re-derived calls from the RT-PCR reads in MiXCR, one entry per CDR3 protein. The sample lists around 760,000 distinct CDR3 sequences; more than 11% were seen once. This clonotype was counted at least ten times. Its antigen is unknown. Study findings and constraints: Each seasonal influenza vaccination recruits few new T cells, the authors suggested.

The CDR3 spans 16 residues. Germline assignment: CDR1 MNHNS and CDR2 SASEGT. The junction had 6 bases not matched to a gene; V was cut back by 6 bases and J by 0 bases. The chain carries TRBV6-1 and TRBJ1-3; 9 nucleotides align to TRBD1. The sequence came from a middle-aged man who received an inactivated influenza vaccine. This sample comprised PBMCs from blood, obtained less than 15 days before vaccination. The CDR3 is CASSRTGGFSGNTIYF. CDR3 coding DNA: TGTGCCAGCAGCCGTACAGGGGGCTTCTCTGGAAACACCATATATTTT.